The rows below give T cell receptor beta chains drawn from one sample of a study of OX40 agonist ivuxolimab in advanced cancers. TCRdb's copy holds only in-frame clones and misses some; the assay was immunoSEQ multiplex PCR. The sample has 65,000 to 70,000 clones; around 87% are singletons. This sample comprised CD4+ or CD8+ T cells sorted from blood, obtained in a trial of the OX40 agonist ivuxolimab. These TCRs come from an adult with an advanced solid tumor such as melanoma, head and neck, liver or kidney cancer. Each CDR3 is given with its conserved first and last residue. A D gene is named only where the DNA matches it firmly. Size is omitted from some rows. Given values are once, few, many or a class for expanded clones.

CASSWALNQPQHF	TGTGCCAGCAGCTGGGCCCTCAATCAGCCCCAGCATTTT	TRBV6-5	TRBJ1-5	.	.
CASSGQGEAWGYTF	TGTGCCAGCAGTGGACAGGGGGAAGCGTGGGGCTACACCTTC	TRBV6-6	TRBJ1-2	.	TRBD1
CASSFGQTNEKLFF	TGTGCCAGCAGCTTTGGGCAGACTAATGAAAAACTGTTTTTT	TRBV5-6	TRBJ1-4	.	.
CASSISGQKYNEQFF	TGTGCCAGTAGTATATCGGGACAGAAGTACAATGAGCAGTTCTTC	TRBV19	TRBJ2-1	.	TRBD1
CASSTRQGVYGYTF	TGTGCCAGCAGCACAAGACAGGGGGTCTATGGCTACACCTTC	TRBV5-6	TRBJ1-2	.	TRBD1
CASSVASTGVSPKGYTF	TGTGCCAGCAGCGTAGCGTCGACAGGGGTTTCGCCCAAAGGCTACACCTTC	TRBV9	TRBJ1-2	.	TRBD1
CASRSPRPRYEQYF	TGTGCAAGTCGCTCCCCGAGACCGCGGTACGAGCAGTACTTC	TRBV12-2	TRBJ2-7	once	.
CASSPRSAMNTEAFF	TGTGCCAGTAGTCCCCGGTCGGCTATGAACACTGAAGCTTTCTTT	TRBV19	TRBJ1-1	.	.
CASRERTGSDPLGTDTQYF	TGTGCCAGCAGAGAAAGGACCGGCTCGGATCCCCTGGGCACAGATACGCAGTATTTT	TRBV6-1	TRBJ2-3	.	.
CASSWRSDSLQAFF	TGTGCCAGCAGTTGGAGGTCGGACAGTCTGCAGGCTTTCTTT	TRBV6-1	TRBJ1-1	few	.
CASSLRSAAEAFF	TGTGCCAGCAGCTTACGATCGGCGGCTGAAGCTTTCTTT	TRBV7-2	TRBJ1-1	.	.
CASSQDGSPPGETQYF	TGTGCCAGCAGCCAAGACGGAAGTCCCCCCGGGGAGACCCAGTACTTC	TRBV4-2	TRBJ2-5	.	.
CASSSIAGFREQYF	TGTGCCAGCAGTTCCATAGCGGGGTTCAGGGAGCAGTACTTC	TRBV6-5	TRBJ2-7	.	TRBD2
CASSLRRDQIYEQYF	TGTGCCAGCAGTTTAAGGCGGGACCAGATATACGAGCAGTACTTC	TRBV27	TRBJ2-7	.	.
CGARGYNSPLHF	TGTGGGGCACGGGGGTATAATTCACCCCTCCACTTT	TRBV6-6	TRBJ1-6	.	.
CASSSDWGENTGELFF	TGTGCCAGCAGCTCGGACTGGGGGGAGAACACCGGGGAGCTGTTTTTT	TRBV28	TRBJ2-2	.	.